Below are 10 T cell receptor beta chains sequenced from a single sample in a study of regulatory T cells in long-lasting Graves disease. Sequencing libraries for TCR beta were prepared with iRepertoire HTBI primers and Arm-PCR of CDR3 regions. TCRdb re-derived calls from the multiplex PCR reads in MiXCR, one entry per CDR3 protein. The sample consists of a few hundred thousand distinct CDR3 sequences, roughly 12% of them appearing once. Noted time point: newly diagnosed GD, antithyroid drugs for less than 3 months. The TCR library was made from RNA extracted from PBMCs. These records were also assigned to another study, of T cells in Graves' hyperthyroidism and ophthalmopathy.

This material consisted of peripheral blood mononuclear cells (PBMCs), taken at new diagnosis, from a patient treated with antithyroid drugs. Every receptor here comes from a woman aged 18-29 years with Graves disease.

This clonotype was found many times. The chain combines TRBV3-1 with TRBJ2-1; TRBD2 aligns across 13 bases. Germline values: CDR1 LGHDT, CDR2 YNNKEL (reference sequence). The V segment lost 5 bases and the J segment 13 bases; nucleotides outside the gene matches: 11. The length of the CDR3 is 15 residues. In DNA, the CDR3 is TGTGCCAGCAGCTTTGGACTAGCGGGAGTCGGGGTCCAGTTCTTC. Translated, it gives CASSFGLAGVGVQFF.

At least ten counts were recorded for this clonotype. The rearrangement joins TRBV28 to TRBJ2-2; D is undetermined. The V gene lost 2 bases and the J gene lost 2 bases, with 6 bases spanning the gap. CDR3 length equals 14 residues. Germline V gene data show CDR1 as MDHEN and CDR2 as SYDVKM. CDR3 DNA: TGTGCCAGCAGTTTAGGGCTTAACACCGGGGAGCTGTTTTTT. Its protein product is CASSLGLNTGELFF.

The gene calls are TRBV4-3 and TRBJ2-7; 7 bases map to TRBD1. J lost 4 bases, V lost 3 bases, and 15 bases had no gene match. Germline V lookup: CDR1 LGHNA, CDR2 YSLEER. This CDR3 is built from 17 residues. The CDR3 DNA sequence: TGCGCCAGCAGCCACCACACGACAGGGTCCATTCCTTACGAGCAGTACTTC. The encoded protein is CASSHHTTGSIPYEQYF.

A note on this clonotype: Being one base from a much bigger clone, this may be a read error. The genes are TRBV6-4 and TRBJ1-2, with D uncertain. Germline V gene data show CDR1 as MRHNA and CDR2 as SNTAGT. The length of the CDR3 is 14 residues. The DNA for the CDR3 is TGTGCCAGCATTGGTCGAACGGGGAACTATGGCTACGCCTTC. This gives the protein CASIGRTGNYGYAF.

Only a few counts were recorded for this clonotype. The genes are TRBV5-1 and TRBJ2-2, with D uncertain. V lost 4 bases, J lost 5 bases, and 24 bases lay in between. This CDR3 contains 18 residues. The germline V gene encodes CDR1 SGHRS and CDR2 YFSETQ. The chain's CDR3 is CASSERPKASIGTGELFF. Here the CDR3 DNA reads TGCGCCAGCAGCGAACGGCCAAAGGCTTCGATTGGGACCGGGGAGCTGTTTTTT.

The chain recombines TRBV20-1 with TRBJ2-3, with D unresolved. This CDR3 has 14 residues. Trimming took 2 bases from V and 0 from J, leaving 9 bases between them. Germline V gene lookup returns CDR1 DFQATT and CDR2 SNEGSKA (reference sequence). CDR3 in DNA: TGCAGTGCTAGAAAGGGATGGAGCACAGATACGCAGTATTTT. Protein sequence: CSARKGWSTDTQYF.

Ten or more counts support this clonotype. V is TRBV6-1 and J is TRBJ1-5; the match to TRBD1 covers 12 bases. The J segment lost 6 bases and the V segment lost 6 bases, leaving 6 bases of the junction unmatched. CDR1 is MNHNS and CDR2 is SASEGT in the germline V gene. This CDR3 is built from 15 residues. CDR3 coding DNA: TGTGCCAGCAGCAACCGGGACAGGGGGCGTCAGCCCCAGCATTTT. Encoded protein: CASSNRDRGRQPQHF.

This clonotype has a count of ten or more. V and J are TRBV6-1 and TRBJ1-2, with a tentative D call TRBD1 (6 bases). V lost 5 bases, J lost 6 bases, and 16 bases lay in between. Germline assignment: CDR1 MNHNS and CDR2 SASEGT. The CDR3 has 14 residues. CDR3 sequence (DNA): TGTGCCAGCAGTATTACTACAGGGTCGGATGGCTACACCTTC. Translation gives CASSITTGSDGYTF.

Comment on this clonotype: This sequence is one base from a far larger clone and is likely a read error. CDR3 DNA: TGTGCCAGCAGCTTAACCCAGTACCAAGAGACCCAGTACTTC. Translating gives CASSLTQYQETQYF. The chain links TRBV11-2 to TRBJ2-5; D call uncertain. The CDR3 covers 14 residues. From germline, CDR1 is SGHAT and CDR2 FQNNGV. The V end lost 2 bases, the J end lost 0 bases, and 7 bases lay between the germline ends.

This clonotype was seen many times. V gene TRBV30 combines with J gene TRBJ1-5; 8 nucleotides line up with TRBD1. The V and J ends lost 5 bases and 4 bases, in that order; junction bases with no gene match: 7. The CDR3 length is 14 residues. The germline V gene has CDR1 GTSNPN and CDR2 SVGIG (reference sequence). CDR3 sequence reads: CAWSSGTGNQPQHF. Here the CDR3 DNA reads TGTGCCTGGTCATCGGGGACAGGTAATCAGCCCCAGCATTTT. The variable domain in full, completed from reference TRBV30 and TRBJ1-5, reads SQTIHQWPATLVQPVGSPLSLECTVEGTSNPNLYWYRQAAGRGLQLLFYSVGIGQISSEVPQNLSASRPQDRQFILSSKKLLLSDSGFYLCAWSSGTGNQPQHFGDGTRLSIL.